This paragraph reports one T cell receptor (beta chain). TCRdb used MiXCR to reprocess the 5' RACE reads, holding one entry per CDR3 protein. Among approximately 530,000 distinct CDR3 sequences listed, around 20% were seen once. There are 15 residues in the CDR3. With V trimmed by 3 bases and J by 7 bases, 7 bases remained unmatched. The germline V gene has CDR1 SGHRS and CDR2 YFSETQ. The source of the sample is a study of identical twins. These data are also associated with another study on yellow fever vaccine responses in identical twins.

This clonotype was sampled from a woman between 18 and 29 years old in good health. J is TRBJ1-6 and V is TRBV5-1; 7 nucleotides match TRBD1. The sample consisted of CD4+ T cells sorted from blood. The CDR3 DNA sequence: TGCGCCAGCAGCTCAACCGGGACAGCGAATTCACCCCTCCACTTT. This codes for CASSSTGTANSPLHF. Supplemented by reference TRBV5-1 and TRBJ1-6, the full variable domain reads KAGVTQTPRYLIKTRGQQVTLSCSPISGHRSVSWYQQTPGQGLQFLFEYFSETQRNKGNFPGRFSGRQFSNSRSEMNVSTLELGDSALYLCASSSTGTANSPLHFGNGTRLTVT.